Listed here is a single T cell receptor (beta chain). The data derive from a study of blood T cell repertoires in COVID-19. Study in general: Both acute and convalescent COVID-19 samples were obtained from the United States, Italy and Spain. T cells, B-cell-depleted T cells, or PBMCs supplied cDNA or gDNA.

The germline V gene encodes CDR1 SGHNT and CDR2 YYREEE (reference sequence). There are 13 residues in the CDR3. Losses at the gene ends were 1 base for V and 7 bases for J; bases not matched to a gene: 2. Per the original data handling: Estimates of nucleated cell counts were drawn from the amplification of reference gene primers. The protocol was immunoSEQ multiplex PCR, while the TCRdb copy is restricted to in-frame clones and leaves out a portion. That table supplies the V and J calls and clone size; D and trimming were determined from the DNA. The sample has some 240,000 clones, approximately 82% seen once.

The genes are TRBV5-4 and TRBJ2-4, with 7 bases fitting TRBD2. The sample consisted of peripheral blood. This receptor was taken from a man aged 45 to 65 with active or convalescent COVID-19. CDR3: CASSLIGGNIQYF. In DNA form, the CDR3 reads TGTGCCAGCAGCTTGATCGGGGGGAACATTCAGTACTTC.